Shown below are 32 T cell receptor beta chains from a single sample sequenced in a study of T cells in women clearing cervical HPV infection. Measured with immunoSEQ multiplex PCR; TCRdb has only the in-frame clones, and not every one. This table lists about 33,000 clones. Sequences were obtained from blood buffy coat. Every receptor here comes from a woman between 18 and 69 years old with a cervical HPV16 infection that either progressed to CIN3+ or cleared (not recorded which).

Comments on this clone: The CDR3 end lies 3 residues beyond the end of the read and is filled in from the germline J gene. The chain is built from TRBV5-3 and TRBJ1-5; no clear D gene. TRBV5-3 is an ORF; its function is uncertain. Trimming removed 4 bases at V and 7 bases at J, with 12 bases between. This CDR3 is built from 13 residues. Partial CDR3 DNA: TGTGCCAGAAGCCCTCTCAGATCCCAGCCC. Its protein product is CARSPLRSQP. The whole CDR3 reads CARSPLRSQPQHF.

Points on this clone: The CDR3 end falls 3 residues outside the read, so it is completed with the germline J gene. V usage is TRBV19 and J usage is TRBJ2-1; TRBD1 matches at 9 bases. Germline CDR1 is LNHDA and CDR2 is SQIVND (reference sequence). After removal of 10 bases from V and 7 bases from J, the junction contained 14 bases not matched to a gene. The CDR3 loop spans 15 amino acids. CDR3 bases read: TGTGCCACCTCACTAGTCGGGACAGGGTTGAATGAG. Its translation: CATSLVGTGLNE. The whole CDR3 is CATSLVGTGLNEQFF.

To note about this clone: From the germline J gene comes the end of the CDR3, since the read stops 3 residues before it. J is TRBJ2-5 and V is TRBV20-1, with 7 bases fitting TRBD2. Germline CDR1 and CDR2: DFQATT and SNEGSKA (reference sequence). Trimming at V came to 5 bases and at J to 2 bases, leaving 8 bases not matched to a gene. The CDR3 is made up of 14 amino acids. The sequenced CDR3 bases are TGCAGTGCTCCACGGGGTAGCGGGCAAGAGACC. Its translation is CSAPRGSGQET. From start to end, the CDR3 is CSAPRGSGQETQYF.

As regards this clone: The CDR3 end lies 3 residues beyond the end of the read and is filled in from the germline J gene. The V and J genes are TRBV28 and TRBJ1-6; D is uncertain. This CDR3 has 13 amino acids. CDR1 and CDR2 from the germline V gene are MDHEN and SYDVKM. The V end was cut by 6 bases, the J end by 10 bases, with 13 bases between. The CDR3 region is CASSSPLRSPLHF. CDR3 DNA, as far as it was read: TGTGCCAGCAGCTCGCCTTTAAGGTCACCC.

About this clone itself: The read ends 3 residues shy of where the CDR3 ends; the end is completed using the germline J gene. The rearrangement uses TRBV19 and TRBJ1-2; 7 bases match TRBD1. The V and J ends lost 7 bases and 1 base, in that order; junction bases with no gene match: 6. In germline, CDR1 is LNHDA, CDR2 SQIVND (reference sequence). The CDR3 spans 14 residues. The CDR3 bases that were read are TGTGCCAGTAACCCGACAGGGTTTAACTATGGC. Translated, it gives CASNPTGFNYG. The CDR3 in full is CASNPTGFNYGYTF.

Remarks on this clone: From the germline J gene comes the end of the CDR3, since the read stops 3 residues before it. The gene calls are TRBV20-1 and TRBJ2-3; 9 nucleotides line up with TRBD1. The germline V gene has CDR1 DFQATT and CDR2 SNEGSKA (reference sequence). V lost 0 bases to trimming and J lost 5 bases; unmatched junction nucleotides: 9. The CDR3 has 16 residues. CDR3 DNA, as far as it was read: TGCAGTGCTAGAGATTCCGGGACAGGGCGACGAGATACG. It codes for CSARDSGTGRRDT. Given in full, the CDR3 is CSARDSGTGRRDTQYF.

CDR3 region: CASSLDSLNEKLFF. The DNA read from the CDR3 is TGTGCCAGCAGCTTAGACAGCCTTAATGAAAAA. The V and J genes are TRBV7-2 and TRBJ1-4; D not certain. Coverage ceases 3 residues before the CDR3 finishes, and the germline J gene fills in the end. The CDR3 totals 14 residues. Germline CDR1 SGHTA, CDR2 FQGNSA. V lost 1 base and J lost 4, with 7 bases in between.

On this clone: The CDR3 extends 3 residues past the end of the read, so its final part is completed from the germline J gene. The chain links TRBV30 to TRBJ2-3; D is perhaps TRBD1 (5 bases). The V gene's germline CDR1 is GTSNPN and CDR2 SVGIG (reference sequence). This CDR3 is 10 amino acids long. CDR3 loop: CAWSDRTQYF. The sequenced CDR3 bases are TGTGCCTGGAGTGACAGGACG.

As to this clone: The read ends 3 residues shy of where the CDR3 ends; the end is completed using the germline J gene. V usage is TRBV30 and J usage is TRBJ2-1; TRBD2 aligns across 8 bases. CDR1 and CDR2 from the germline V gene are GTSNPN and SVGIG (reference sequence). This CDR3 region has 13 residues. The J segment lost 8 bases and the V segment lost 2 bases, leaving 5 bases of the junction unmatched. CDR3 region: CAWSPAAGDEQFF. The sequenced part of the CDR3 DNA is TGTGCCTGGAGTCCGGCAGCGGGGGATGAG.

On this clone: The sequence runs out 3 residues before the end of the CDR3; the remainder is reconstructed from the germline J gene. J is TRBJ2-4 and V is TRBV30; D may be TRBD1 (5 bases). CDR1 is GTSNPN and CDR2 is SVGIG in the germline V gene (reference sequence). This CDR3 has 13 amino acids. The DNA read from the CDR3 is TGTGCCTGGAGTGTTTCGCAGGGATCGGAT. Its protein is CAWSVSQGSD. Given in full, the CDR3 is CAWSVSQGSDQYF.

Comment on this clone: The read terminates 3 residues before the CDR3 end, so the remaining end is supplied by the germline J gene. This chain joins TRBV20-1 and TRBJ2-1; tentatively, D is TRBD1 (5 bases). The V end lost 0 bases, the J end lost 7 bases, and 16 bases lay between the germline ends. In germline, CDR1 is DFQATT, CDR2 SNEGSKA (reference sequence). The CDR3 is made up of 15 amino acids. The CDR3: CSARDLRQGMNEQFF. The part of the CDR3 DNA that was read is TGCAGTGCTAGAGATCTTCGGCAGGGAATGAATGAG.

With respect to this clone: Sequencing ends 3 residues short of the CDR3 end; the germline J gene provides the rest. The chain is built from TRBV5-1 and TRBJ2-3; 9 nucleotides match TRBD2. Germline CDR1 SGHRS, CDR2 YFSETQ. The CDR3 contains 15 residues. Trimming cost V 0 bases and J 1 base; bases outside gene matches: 0. The sequenced part of the CDR3 DNA is TGCGCCAGCAGCTTGGGGACTAGCGGCACAGATACG. It codes for CASSLGTSGTDT. The whole CDR3 protein is CASSLGTSGTDTQYF.

Remarks on this clone: The read ends 3 residues shy of where the CDR3 ends; the end is completed using the germline J gene. V gene TRBV5-1 combines with J gene TRBJ2-7, with TRBD1 matching over 9 bases. This CDR3 is built from 17 residues. Germline V lookup: CDR1 SGHRS, CDR2 YFSETQ. J was trimmed by 3 bases and V by 1 base; bases with no gene match: 11. The chain's CDR3 is CASSLSFTGGSGYEQYF. Incomplete CDR3 DNA: TGCGCCAGCAGCTTGTCCTTTACAGGGGGCAGTGGCTACGAG. Combining the CDR3 with reference TRBV5-1 and TRBJ2-7 gives the whole variable domain KAGVTQTPRYLIKTRGQQVTLSCSPISGHRSVSWYQQTPGQGLQFLFEYFSETQRNKGNFPGRFSGRQFSNSRSEMNVSTLELGDSALYLCASSLSFTGGSGYEQYFGPGTRLTVT.

In regard to this clone: The CDR3 extends 3 residues past the end of the read, so its final part is completed from the germline J gene. J is TRBJ2-7 and V is TRBV11-3, with a weak D call TRBD1 (7 bases). Germline loops: CDR1 SGHNT, CDR2 YENEEA. Trimming cost V 4 bases and J 6 bases, with 10 bases left between them. The CDR3 loop spans 12 amino acids. The sequenced CDR3 bases are TGTGCCAGCAGCTCCCAGGGGGGCGAG. Translation gives CASSSQGGE. In full, the CDR3 is CASSSQGGEQYF.

On this clone: The CDR3 end lies 3 residues beyond the end of the read and is filled in from the germline J gene. The V call is TRBV5-1, the J call TRBJ2-7; tentative D call: TRBD1 (5 bases). Per germline, CDR1 SGHRS and CDR2 YFSETQ. The CDR3 extends over 14 amino acids. Trimming pared 0 bases from V and 5 bases from J, leaving 12 bases between. CDR3 DNA, as far as it was read: TGCGCCAGCAGCTTGGCCCCACAGGTTAACGAG. Its translation: CASSLAPQVNE. The whole CDR3 is CASSLAPQVNEQYF.

Comments on this clone: The CDR3 is cut off 3 residues early in the read; its end comes from the germline J gene. V and J are TRBV7-9 and TRBJ1-1; D might be TRBD1 (6 bases). This CDR3 comprises 15 residues. Germline-derived CDR1 and CDR2 are SEHNR and FQNEAQ (reference sequence). V was clipped by 2 bases and J by 3 bases, with 13 bases between them. CDR3 sequence: CASSLIGGGDTEAFF. CDR3 bases read: TGTGCCAGCAGCTTAATCGGAGGGGGGGACACTGAA.

Details on this clone: The read ends 3 residues before the CDR3 terminus; that terminus is restored from the germline J gene. The chain employs TRBV3-1 (or the pseudogene TRBV3-2) and TRBJ2-6; 11 positions agree with TRBD1. Germline CDR1 and CDR2: LGHDT and YNNKEL (reference sequence). The CDR3 has 19 amino acids. V was clipped by 9 bases and J by 0 bases; unmatched bases: 13. CDR3: CASFGIPGQGASGANVLTF. The CDR3 bases that were read are TGTGCCAGTTTTGGGATCCCAGGACAGGGGGCCTCTGGGGCCAACGTC.

A note on this clone: The CDR3 end falls 3 residues outside the read, so it is completed with the germline J gene. V usage is TRBV7-9 and J usage is TRBJ1-2; D may be TRBD1 (5 bases). V was trimmed by 5 bases and J by 7 bases, leaving 17 bases between them. The length of the CDR3 is 14 residues. CDR1 is SEHNR, CDR2 FQNEAQ, per germline (reference sequence). The part of the CDR3 DNA that was read is TGTGCCAGCAGCCCAGGATCGGGGGAGGGTGGC. It encodes CASSPGSGEGG. The complete CDR3 reads CASSPGSGEGGYTF. Supplemented by reference TRBV7-9 and TRBJ1-2, the full variable domain reads DTGVSQNPRHKITKRGQNVTFRCDPISEHNRLYWYRQTLGQGPEFLTYFQNEAQLEKSRLLSDRFSAERPKGSFSTLEIQRTEQGDSAMYLCASSPGSGEGGYTFGSGTRLTVV.

About this clone itself: Sequencing ends 3 residues short of the CDR3 end; the germline J gene provides the rest. The chain has TRBV2 and TRBJ2-4; weak D call: TRBD1 (5 bases). This CDR3 has 15 amino acids. The V gene's germline CDR1 is SNHLY and CDR2 FYNNEI. The covered CDR3 bases are TGTGCCAGCAGTGTTGTAGCAGGGAACAATCGGCCT. As protein: CASSVVAGNNRP. The whole CDR3 sequence reads CASSVVAGNNRPQYF.

Turning to this clone: The sequence runs out 3 residues before the end of the CDR3; the remainder is reconstructed from the germline J gene. This chain connects TRBV12-3 or TRBV12-4 to TRBJ2-3, with TRBD2 matching over 7 bases. The CDR3 loop spans 15 amino acids. The J segment lost 1 base and the V segment lost 8 bases, leaving 9 bases of the junction unmatched. CDR3 DNA (partial): TGTGCCAGCTCAAACTGGGGGGGTGGCACAGATACG. Translating it yields CASSNWGGGTDT. The complete CDR3 sequence is CASSNWGGGTDTQYF.

With regard to this clone: The CDR3 end falls 3 residues outside the read, so it is completed with the germline J gene. The gene calls are TRBV10-3 and TRBJ2-7, with D possibly matching TRBD1 (6 bases). The CDR3 has 13 residues. V was pared by 5 bases and J by 2 bases, with 10 bases between. Germline-derived CDR1 and CDR2 are ENHRY and SYGVKD. This CDR3 reads CAISPGQPYEQYF. The DNA read from the CDR3 is TGTGCCATCAGTCCGGGACAACCCTACGAG.

This chain's CDR3 is CASNSLEGNSPLHF. The covered CDR3 bases are TGCGCCAGCAATTCCTTAGAGGGGAATTCACCC. V gene TRBV10-2 combines with J gene TRBJ1-6, with a weak D call TRBD1 (5 bases). The read finishes 3 residues shy of the CDR3 end, and the germline J gene is used to complete it. Germline CDR1 is WSHSY and CDR2 is SAAADI. This CDR3 has 14 amino acids. V was trimmed by 7 bases and J by 7 bases, leaving 14 bases between them.

With regard to this clone: Read coverage stops 3 residues before the CDR3 terminus; the germline J gene supplies the remainder. The chain couples TRBV7-6 to TRBJ2-1; no clear D gene. Trimming left V 1 base short and J 6 bases short, with 13 bases between. The CDR3 contains 15 residues. In germline, CDR1 is SGHVS, CDR2 FNYEAQ. The covered CDR3 bases are TGTGCCAGCAGCTTAGGGCCTCTTCAAGGCAATGAG. It translates to CASSLGPLQGNE. The whole CDR3 sequence reads CASSLGPLQGNEQFF.

A remark on this clone: The read gets to within 3 residues of the CDR3 end, and the germline J gene fills in the rest. This chain links TRBV5-6 with TRBJ1-4, with TRBD1 as a possible D gene (5 bases). V lost 0 bases, J lost 7 bases, and 13 bases lay in between. Germline lookup yields CDR1 SGHDT and CDR2 YYEEEE. The length of the CDR3 is 15 residues. CDR3 bases read: TGTGCCAGCAGCTTGGCCGGGGGTCCAGCTGAAAAA. Encoded protein: CASSLAGGPAEK. The entire CDR3 protein reads CASSLAGGPAEKLFF.

Concerning this clone: Sequencing ends 3 residues short of the CDR3 end; the germline J gene provides the rest. The J gene is TRBJ2-3, the V gene TRBV6-4; TRBD2 is a possible D gene (6 bases). The V gene lost 5 bases and the J gene lost 0 bases, with 12 bases spanning the gap. CDR3 length: 15 residues. CDR1 is MRHNA and CDR2 is SNTAGT in the germline V gene. The sequenced part of the CDR3 DNA is TGTGCCAGCAGTCCGACCAGCGGGAGCACAGATACG. Translated, it gives CASSPTSGSTDT. The entire CDR3 reads CASSPTSGSTDTQYF.

Regarding this clone: The missing CDR3 end, 3 residues past where the read stops, is filled in from the germline J gene. V usage is TRBV12-3 or TRBV12-4 and J usage is TRBJ2-7; perhaps TRBD1 as D (7 bases). This CDR3 contains 15 residues. V shed 5 bases and J shed 3 bases, with 17 bases lying between them. The CDR3 here is CASSPPGGGGYEQYF. Incomplete CDR3 DNA: TGTGCCAGCAGTCCCCCAGGAGGGGGCGGCTACGAG.

In the case of this clone: The read terminates 3 residues before the CDR3 end, so the remaining end is supplied by the germline J gene. This chain uses TRBV7-9 with TRBJ1-2; no firm D call. The length of the CDR3 is 12 residues. CDR1 is SEHNR, CDR2 FQNEAQ, per germline (reference sequence). The CDR3 protein is CASSLTISDYTF. CDR3 DNA, as far as it was read: TGTGCCAGCAGCTTAACTATCAGCGAC.

To note about this clone: With the read ending 3 residues before the CDR3 end, the germline J gene is used to fill in that end. V usage is TRBV6-1 and J usage is TRBJ1-2; the D is unclear. Trimming took 0 bases from V and 4 from J, leaving 15 bases between them. Germline V CDR1 and CDR2: MNHNS, SASEGT. The CDR3 consists of 16 residues. The CDR3 region is CASSEALGYNSYGYTF. The CDR3 bases that were read are TGTGCCAGCAGTGAAGCGCTAGGCTATAACTCCTATGGC.

In the case of this clone: The observed sequence ends 3 residues before the CDR3 terminus, with the missing tail filled in from the germline J gene. The chain has TRBV10-3 and TRBJ1-5; TRBD1 might be the D (6 bases). The ends were cut back, 6 bases at V and 1 base at J, with 13 bases in the middle. Germline V CDR1 and CDR2: ENHRY, SYGVKD. This CDR3 contains 15 residues. The CDR3 region is CAIRRGLESNQPQHF. The CDR3 DNA, read in part, is TGTGCCATCAGAAGGGGGTTAGAAAGCAATCAGCCC.

Remarks on this clone: The missing CDR3 end, 3 residues past where the read stops, is filled in from the germline J gene. The chain employs TRBV20-1 and TRBJ2-5; 9 positions match TRBD2. CDR1 and CDR2 from the germline V gene are DFQATT and SNEGSKA (reference sequence). The CDR3 loop spans 13 amino acids. The J segment lost 4 bases and the V segment lost 3 bases, leaving 3 bases of the junction unmatched. Incomplete CDR3 DNA: TGCAGTGCTAGTCCAGCGGGAGGAGAGACC. Protein sequence: CSASPAGGET. The whole CDR3 is CSASPAGGETQYF.

As for this clone: Read coverage stops 3 residues before the CDR3 terminus; the germline J gene supplies the remainder. The chain combines TRBV6-2 or TRBV6-3 with TRBJ2-3, with D perhaps TRBD1 (5 bases). The CDR3 has 10 amino acids. Germline CDR1 reads MNHEY; CDR2 reads SVGEGT. The V end was cut by 10 bases, the J end by 6 bases, with 8 bases between. The CDR3: CATWGDTQYF. CDR3 DNA (partial): TGTGCCACTTGGGGCGATACG.

The CDR3 here is CASSPSLSSYNEQFF. Incomplete CDR3 DNA: TGTGCCAGCAGCCCTTCCCTTAGCTCCTACAATGAG. J is TRBJ2-1 and V is TRBV5-5, with unresolved D. The read comes to an end 3 residues before the CDR3 does, leaving the germline J gene to fill in the end. V gave up 4 bases and J gave up 0 bases, with 11 bases separating them. The CDR3 covers 15 residues. Germline V gene data show CDR1 as SGHKS and CDR2 as YYEKEE (reference sequence).